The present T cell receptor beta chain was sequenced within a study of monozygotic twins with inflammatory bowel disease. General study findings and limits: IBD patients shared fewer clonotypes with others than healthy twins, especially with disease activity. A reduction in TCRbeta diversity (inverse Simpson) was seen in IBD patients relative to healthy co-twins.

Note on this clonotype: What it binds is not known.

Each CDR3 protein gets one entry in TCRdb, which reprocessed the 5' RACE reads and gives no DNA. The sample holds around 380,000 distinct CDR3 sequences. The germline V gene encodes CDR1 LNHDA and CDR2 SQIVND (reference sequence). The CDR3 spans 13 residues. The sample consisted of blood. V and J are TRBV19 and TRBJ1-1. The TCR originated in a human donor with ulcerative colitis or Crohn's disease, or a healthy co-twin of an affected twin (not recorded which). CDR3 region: CASTPWRDTEAFF.